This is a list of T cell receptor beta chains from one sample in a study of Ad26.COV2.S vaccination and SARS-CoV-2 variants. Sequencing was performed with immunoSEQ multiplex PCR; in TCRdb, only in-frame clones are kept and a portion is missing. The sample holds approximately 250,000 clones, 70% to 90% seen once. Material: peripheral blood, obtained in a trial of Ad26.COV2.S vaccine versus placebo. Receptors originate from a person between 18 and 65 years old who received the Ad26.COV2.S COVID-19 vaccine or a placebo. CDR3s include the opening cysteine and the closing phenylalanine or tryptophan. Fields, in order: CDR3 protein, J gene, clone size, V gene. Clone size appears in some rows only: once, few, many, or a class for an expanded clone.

CDR3aa: CASSQGQGSEAFF; j_gene: TRBJ1-1; abundance: once; v_gene: TRBV7-6
CDR3aa: CASSPVSQGGLNTGELFF; j_gene: TRBJ2-2; abundance: -; v_gene: TRBV18
CDR3aa: CASSPGGTGVLYEQYF; j_gene: TRBJ2-7; abundance: -; v_gene: TRBV5-1
CDR3aa: CASSPYFGVNTGELFF; j_gene: TRBJ2-2; abundance: once; v_gene: TRBV3-1/TRBV3-2
CDR3aa: CASSTQGGKAFF; j_gene: TRBJ1-1; abundance: -; v_gene: TRBV28
CDR3aa: CASSRQVNTEAFF; j_gene: TRBJ1-1; abundance: once; v_gene: TRBV10-2
CDR3aa: CASSLAKTSGGAQKTQYF; j_gene: TRBJ2-5; abundance: -; v_gene: TRBV5-8
CDR3aa: CASRRQRHSGNTIYF; j_gene: TRBJ1-3; abundance: -; v_gene: TRBV6-5
CDR3aa: CASSVSGGAGAAGGYTF; j_gene: TRBJ1-2; abundance: -; v_gene: TRBV5-1
CDR3aa: CASSFPGQVNSSNQPQHF; j_gene: TRBJ1-5; abundance: -; v_gene: TRBV27
CDR3aa: CASSHPGLAGWRGNNEQFF; j_gene: TRBJ2-1; abundance: -; v_gene: TRBV7-2
CDR3aa: CAISESGTSSIQYF; j_gene: TRBJ2-4; abundance: once; v_gene: TRBV10-3
CDR3aa: CASSPGNQPQHF; j_gene: TRBJ1-5; abundance: -; v_gene: TRBV6-5
CDR3aa: CASSQDPAWVNTEAFF; j_gene: TRBJ1-1; abundance: -; v_gene: TRBV14
CDR3aa: CASSQAPMSAGGPSGELFF; j_gene: TRBJ2-2; abundance: -; v_gene: TRBV4-2
CDR3aa: CASSLAAQGGKETQYF; j_gene: TRBJ2-5; abundance: -; v_gene: TRBV7-6
CDR3aa: CASSPGFYEQYF; j_gene: TRBJ2-7; abundance: -; v_gene: TRBV18
CDR3aa: CASSYTGGFNQPQHF; j_gene: TRBJ1-5; abundance: -; v_gene: TRBV9
CDR3aa: CASSLKRVSYNEQFF; j_gene: TRBJ2-1; abundance: -; v_gene: TRBV27
CDR3aa: CASSEAGTETQYF; j_gene: TRBJ2-5; abundance: once; v_gene: TRBV19
CDR3aa: CASSLVAGTEAFF; j_gene: TRBJ1-1; abundance: -; v_gene: TRBV7-9
CDR3aa: CASSLGRRGGTDTQYF; j_gene: TRBJ2-3; abundance: once; v_gene: TRBV7-2
CDR3aa: CASSLGLLGALGEPQHF; j_gene: TRBJ1-5; abundance: -; v_gene: TRBV7-9
CDR3aa: CASSRTSGGPSGELFF; j_gene: TRBJ2-2; abundance: -; v_gene: TRBV19
CDR3aa: CASSYSGGSYGYTF; j_gene: TRBJ1-2; abundance: -; v_gene: TRBV6-5
CDR3aa: CASSIGPNTEAFF; j_gene: TRBJ1-1; abundance: -; v_gene: TRBV19
CDR3aa: CASSPRQGLAPGEQYF; j_gene: TRBJ2-7; abundance: -; v_gene: TRBV7-9
CDR3aa: CASSLHENTGELFF; j_gene: TRBJ2-2; abundance: -; v_gene: TRBV7-8
CDR3aa: CATGGATDTQYF; j_gene: TRBJ2-3; abundance: -; v_gene: TRBV24-1
CDR3aa: CASSSGGSVQYF; j_gene: TRBJ2-3; abundance: -; v_gene: TRBV7-3
CDR3aa: CASSLLYGYTF; j_gene: TRBJ1-2; abundance: -; v_gene: TRBV6-4
CDR3aa: CAISGTGTGGGEQYF; j_gene: TRBJ2-7; abundance: once; v_gene: TRBV10-3
CDR3aa: CASSSGQGAHQPQHF; j_gene: TRBJ1-5; abundance: -; v_gene: TRBV6-5
CDR3aa: CASSFGRGDEQFF; j_gene: TRBJ2-1; abundance: -; v_gene: TRBV4-3
CDR3aa: CASSPHLDWESTGELFF; j_gene: TRBJ2-2; abundance: -; v_gene: TRBV11-2
CDR3aa: CATASGRYYNEQFF; j_gene: TRBJ2-1; abundance: -; v_gene: TRBV24-1
CDR3aa: CAWSDQREAFF; j_gene: TRBJ1-1; abundance: -; v_gene: TRBV30
CDR3aa: CATSDSGGWDYGYTF; j_gene: TRBJ1-2; abundance: once; v_gene: TRBV24-1
CDR3aa: CATSRKAGGNGKTQYF; j_gene: TRBJ2-5; abundance: -; v_gene: TRBV15
CDR3aa: CASSERREGLGTEAFF; j_gene: TRBJ1-1; abundance: -; v_gene: TRBV25-1
CDR3aa: CASSVRDGYTEAFF; j_gene: TRBJ1-1; abundance: -; v_gene: TRBV9
CDR3aa: CASGLAVTSGSQFF; j_gene: TRBJ2-1; abundance: -; v_gene: TRBV12-5
CDR3aa: CTSSQDPRAGEMNTEAFF; j_gene: TRBJ1-1; abundance: -; v_gene: TRBV1
CDR3aa: CASSQVAGVRTDTQYF; j_gene: TRBJ2-3; abundance: -; v_gene: TRBV4-2
CDR3aa: CASRGSVQQGAQYF; j_gene: TRBJ2-5; abundance: once; v_gene: TRBV2
CDR3aa: CASSLRTSGGVTPLGSYNEQFF; j_gene: TRBJ2-1; abundance: many; v_gene: TRBV3-1/TRBV3-2
CDR3aa: CASSTGGYGYTF; j_gene: TRBJ1-2; abundance: -; v_gene: TRBV5-4
CDR3aa: CSAKQGASEKLFF; j_gene: TRBJ1-4; abundance: -; v_gene: TRBV29-1
CDR3aa: CASSQDHGPDTQYF; j_gene: TRBJ2-3; abundance: -; v_gene: TRBV4-3
CDR3aa: CASSLRQGDNSPLHF; j_gene: TRBJ1-6; abundance: -; v_gene: TRBV6-2/TRBV6-3
CDR3aa: CASSHGQEQETQYF; j_gene: TRBJ2-5; abundance: once; v_gene: TRBV18
CDR3aa: CASSRWTEPSTEAFF; j_gene: TRBJ1-1; abundance: -; v_gene: TRBV27
CDR3aa: CASSWTRLAGGLVDQYF; j_gene: TRBJ2-4; abundance: -; v_gene: TRBV5-6
CDR3aa: CASSVTSGSQNTGELFF; j_gene: TRBJ2-2; abundance: -; v_gene: TRBV6-4